Described below is a single TCR beta chain sequence and its context. Its target is not known. Only in-frame clones appear in the TCRdb table, and some are missing; sequencing was by immunoSEQ multiplex PCR. This table holds tens of thousands of clones, around 89% found once. These data come from a study of OX40 agonist ivuxolimab in advanced cancers. At the level of the study: From roughly 23 to 85 years was the age range, with a mean of about 54 years, and 65% to 90% were male. Three patients, one with hepatocellular carcinoma and two with cutaneous melanoma, responded partially.

Study results and caveats: Which antigen the expanded peripheral T cells recognized is unknown.

The clonotype originates from an adult with an advanced solid tumor such as melanoma, head and neck, liver or kidney cancer. This sample comprised CD4+ or CD8+ T cells sorted from blood, obtained in a trial of the OX40 agonist ivuxolimab.

The CDR3 DNA reads TGTGCCAGCAGCCCTTATCTGGGGCAGCCCCAGCATTTT. It codes for CASSPYLGQPQHF. This chain uses TRBV4-2 with TRBJ1-5; D is unresolved. CDR1 is LGHNA and CDR2 is YNFKEQ in the germline V gene. This CDR3 contains 13 residues. The V end lost 4 bases, the J end lost 7 bases, and 11 bases lay between the germline ends.